The clone carrying this T cell receptor beta chain showed up many times. From germline, CDR1 is SGHRS and CDR2 YFSETQ. The germline V and J ends were trimmed by 4 bases and 4 bases, with 16 bases remaining between them. The CDR3 is made up of 15 amino acids. TCRdb passed the RT-PCR reads through MiXCR, listing each CDR3 protein once. Of about 680,000 distinct CDR3 sequences detected, about 14% appear once; the ten largest clones hold 3.6%. The sample comprised memory CD4+ T cells from blood. The chain recombines TRBV5-1 with TRBJ2-3, with no clear D. The sequence derives from a female donor in good health, serving as a healthy control. DNA of the CDR3: TGCGCCAGCAGCAACGACAACCATCCCCCAGATACGCAGTATTTT. Translating gives CASSNDNHPPDTQYF.